Following are 27 T cell receptor beta chains from one sample sequenced in a study of cytomegalovirus exposure and HLA in healthy donors. Assay: immunoSEQ multiplex PCR; the TCRdb copy retains only in-frame clones and omits some. This repertoire shows 150,000 to 180,000 clones, 86% found once; its top ten account for about a fifth. The sequenced sample was PBMCs. These TCRs come from a man aged 18 to 29 in good health and CMV-seropositive.

V is TRBV7-2 and J is TRBJ1-4; D unresolved. V shed 6 bases and J shed 5 bases, with 13 bases lying between them. The V gene's germline CDR1 is SGHTA and CDR2 FQGNSA. The CDR3 is 14 amino acids. CDR3 nucleotides: TGTGCCAGCAGTAAAGGGTCGGGGAATGAAAAACTGTTTTTT. It encodes CASSKGSGNEKLFF.

Points on this clone: Other nucleotide sequences from this sample produce the same CDR3. The chain links TRBV9 to TRBJ1-2; TRBD1 is a possible D gene (5 bases). Trimming stripped 3 bases from V and 4 bases from J, with 10 bases between. This CDR3 contains 13 residues. In germline, CDR1 is SGDLS, CDR2 YYNGEE. CDR3 in amino acids: CASSAQGGYGYTF. In nucleotides, the CDR3 is TGTGCCAGCAGCGCCCAGGGAGGCTATGGCTACACCTTC.

This clone was seen once. The chain carries TRBV10-3 and TRBJ1-3, with 7 positions matching TRBD1. The J segment lost 0 bases and the V segment lost 5 bases, leaving 7 bases of the junction unmatched. Per the germline V gene, CDR1 is ENHRY and CDR2 is SYGVKD. The CDR3 has 16 residues. CDR3 bases: TGTGCCATCAGTCGGACAGGATCCATCTCTGGAAACACCATATATTTT. It translates to CAISRTGSISGNTIYF.

The chain combines TRBV27 with TRBJ2-3; 9 bases agree with TRBD1. There are 13 residues in the CDR3. Trimming removed 7 bases from V and 4 bases from J; junction bases left unmatched: 3. Germline V gene data show CDR1 as MNHEY and CDR2 as SMNVEV (reference sequence). CDR3 sequence: CASTGQGPDTQYF. CDR3 DNA sequence: TGTGCCAGCACGGGACAGGGACCAGATACGCAGTATTTT.

The J gene is TRBJ2-3, the V gene TRBV4-3; the match to TRBD2 covers 8 bases. J lost 1 base, V lost 4 bases, and 4 bases had no gene match. CDR3 length: 15 residues. Germline V gene data show CDR1 as LGHNA and CDR2 as YSLEER. The CDR3 DNA is TGCGCCAGCAGCCGCTCGGGAGGGGGCACAGATACGCAGTATTTT. The encoded protein is CASSRSGGGTDTQYF.

This chain joins TRBV13 and TRBJ2-7; TRBD1 aligns across 11 bases. With V trimmed by 5 bases and J by 4 bases, 4 bases remained unmatched. CDR1 and CDR2 (germline): PRHDT, FYEKMQ (reference sequence). The CDR3 consists of 14 residues. CDR3 in amino acids: CASSRGQGAYEQYF. The CDR3 nucleotides are TGTGCCAGCAGCCGAGGACAGGGGGCATACGAGCAGTACTTC.

V usage is TRBV4-3 and J usage is TRBJ1-2; 7 bases map to TRBD1. The germline V gene encodes CDR1 LGHNA and CDR2 YSLEER. Unmatched junction bases numbered 8, after V lost 0 bases and J lost 7 bases. There are 15 residues in the CDR3. The CDR3 reads CASSQDTDRESGYTF. The CDR3 DNA follows: TGCGCCAGCAGCCAAGATACCGACAGGGAGAGTGGCTACACCTTC.

The V gene is TRBV6-5, the J gene TRBJ2-7; a possible D gene is TRBD1 (7 bases). From germline, CDR1 is MNHEY and CDR2 SVGAGI. The V and J ends lost 6 bases and 2 bases respectively, with 14 bases between them. The CDR3 is made up of 14 amino acids. The CDR3 is CASREGAPPYEQYF. The CDR3 DNA reads as TGTGCCAGCAGGGAGGGGGCCCCTCCCTACGAGCAGTACTTC.

CDR3 in DNA: TGTGCCAGCAGCTTGGTCGGGGGGATAGATGGCTACACCTTC. Its translation: CASSLVGGIDGYTF. J is TRBJ1-2 and V is TRBV7-9; D is possibly TRBD1 (5 bases). This CDR3 region has 14 residues. The germline gives CDR1 SEHNR, CDR2 FQNEAQ (reference sequence). Trimming stripped 3 bases from V and 6 bases from J, with 14 bases between. The full variable domain, its missing parts supplied by reference TRBV7-9 and TRBJ1-2, is DTGVSQNPRHKITKRGQNVTFRCDPISEHNRLYWYRQTLGQGPEFLTYFQNEAQLEKSRLLSDRFSAERPKGSFSTLEIQRTEQGDSAMYLCASSLVGGIDGYTFGSGTRLTVV.

The V call is TRBV7-9, the J call TRBJ1-3; maybe TRBD1 (6 bases). Germline CDR1 and CDR2: SEHNR and FQNEAQ (reference sequence). This CDR3 is 15 amino acids long. V gave up 6 bases and J gave up 1 base, with 13 bases separating them. DNA for the CDR3: TGTGCCAGCAGACTACAGGGTCAGTCTGGAAACACCATATATTTT. Amino acids: CASRLQGQSGNTIYF.

This chain links TRBV5-1 with TRBJ1-2; 11 positions match TRBD1. The CDR3 is made up of 17 amino acids. Germline CDR1 reads SGHRS; CDR2 reads YFSETQ. The J segment lost 4 bases and the V segment lost 2 bases, leaving 10 bases of the junction unmatched. Here the CDR3 reads CASSFGQGAEDVYGYTF. For the CDR3, the DNA is TGCGCCAGCAGCTTCGGACAGGGGGCAGAGGATGTCTATGGCTACACCTTC.

V gene TRBV27 combines with J gene TRBJ1-1, with a weak D call TRBD1 (6 bases). Trimming removed 5 bases from V and 0 bases from J, with 13 bases in between. Germline loops: CDR1 MNHEY, CDR2 SMNVEV (reference sequence). This CDR3 comprises 15 residues. CDR3 sequence: CASSVLGDMNTEAFF. In nucleotides, the CDR3 is TGTGCCAGCAGTGTGTTGGGGGACATGAACACTGAAGCTTTCTTT.

In DNA form, the CDR3 reads TGTGCCAGCAGCCGGACCCCGGGGACTGAAGCTTTCTTT. Amino acids: CASSRTPGTEAFF. The rearrangement links TRBV11-3 to TRBJ1-1; D not resolved. CDR3 length: 13 amino acids. Trimming took off 5 bases at V and 5 bases at J, with 12 bases between the two ends. Per germline, CDR1 SGHNT and CDR2 YENEEA.

This clone occurred a few times. V and J are TRBV19 and TRBJ1-5; 7 bases are shared with TRBD1. Germline assignment: CDR1 LNHDA and CDR2 SQIVND (reference sequence). V lost 7 bases to trimming and J lost 0 bases; unmatched junction nucleotides: 12. The length of the CDR3 is 17 residues. In DNA, the CDR3 is TGTGCCAGTACCGATCCCCGGACAGGAGTTAGCAATCAGCCCCAGCATTTT. The encoded protein is CASTDPRTGVSNQPQHF.

A note on this clone: Other DNA sequences in this sample translate to the same CDR3. The chain couples TRBV27 to TRBJ1-5; D possibly corresponds to TRBD1 (5 bases). Between the trimmed V and J ends, which lost 2 bases and 0 bases, there was a span of 5 bases. The CDR3 totals 14 residues. The germline V gene has CDR1 MNHEY and CDR2 SMNVEV (reference sequence). In DNA, the CDR3 is TGTGCCAGCAGTTTAAGGGGTAGCAATCAGCCCCAGCATTTT. Translation: CASSLRGSNQPQHF.

V is TRBV4-1 and J is TRBJ1-1; the match to TRBD1 covers 8 bases. Germline values: CDR1 MGHRA, CDR2 YSYEKL. Losses at the gene ends were 3 bases for V and 1 base for J; bases not matched to a gene: 4. The CDR3 consists of 15 residues. CDR3 nucleotides: TGCGCCAGCAGCCACGAGGACAGGGCGAACACTGAAGCTTTCTTT. Translating it yields CASSHEDRANTEAFF.

The chain recombines TRBV6-1 with TRBJ1-2; 8 bases line up with TRBD1. The CDR3 is made up of 14 amino acids. Germline CDR1 is MNHNS and CDR2 is SASEGT. After removal of 7 bases from V and 1 base from J, the junction contained 5 bases not matched to a gene. DNA of the CDR3: TGTGCCAGCAACATACAGGGGGATAACTATGGCTACACCTTC. This sequence encodes CASNIQGDNYGYTF.

CDR3 in amino acids: CASSRAGVDTQYF. The DNA for the CDR3 is TGTGCCAGCAGCCGCGCGGGCGTAGATACGCAGTATTTT. V gene TRBV5-6 combines with J gene TRBJ2-3, with D possibly TRBD2 on 5 matching bases. Germline CDR1 and CDR2: SGHDT and YYEEEE. The CDR3 is 13 amino acids. The V end was cut by 4 bases, the J end by 5 bases, with 11 bases between.

The V gene is TRBV29-1, the J gene TRBJ2-3; unclear D gene. V was clipped by 0 bases and J by 0 bases, with 10 bases between them. CDR1 is SQVTM and CDR2 is ANQGSEA in the germline V gene. CDR3 length: 15 amino acids. The CDR3 nucleotides are TGCAGCGTTGAAGAAGAGCGTTTTAGCACAGATACGCAGTATTTT. This translates into CSVEEERFSTDTQYF.

The CDR3 region has the DNA TGTGCCAGTACCGTCTCGGACAGCAGCACAGATACGCAGTATTTT. It translates to CASTVSDSSTDTQYF. The V gene is TRBV19, the J gene TRBJ2-3, with D possibly TRBD1 on 6 matching bases. This CDR3 has 15 residues. V was shortened by 7 bases and J by 0 bases, with 14 bases between the two germline ends. Germline V gives CDR1 LNHDA, CDR2 SQIVND (reference sequence).

The rearrangement uses TRBV10-3 and TRBJ1-2, with 7 nucleotides matching TRBD1. The CDR3 loop spans 14 amino acids. CDR1 and CDR2 from the germline V gene are ENHRY and SYGVKD. V lost 6 bases to trimming and J lost 6 bases; unmatched junction nucleotides: 10. For the CDR3, the DNA is TGTGCCATCAGGGGTGTGAACAGGGGAGATGGCTACACCTTC. This sequence encodes CAIRGVNRGDGYTF.

J is TRBJ2-5 and V is TRBV10-2; TRBD2 agrees at 16 bases. Germline V gene lookup returns CDR1 WSHSY and CDR2 SAAADI. This CDR3 spans 16 amino acids. V shed 7 bases, J shed 5 bases, and the junction held 7 bases outside the gene matches. The CDR3 loop reads CASTRGLAGGGETQYF. The CDR3 nucleotides read TGCGCCAGCACCAGGGGACTAGCGGGAGGGGGGGAGACCCAGTACTTC.

The rearrangement joins TRBV7-2 to TRBJ2-7; 7 nucleotides agree with TRBD2. Germline V gene sequence: CDR1 SGHTA, CDR2 FQGNSA. V was pared by 5 bases and J by 4 bases, with 14 bases of the junction left unmatched. This CDR3 is 16 amino acids long. CDR3 residues: CASSLIQAGSIYEQYF. CDR3 DNA sequence: TGTGCCAGCAGCCTAATACAAGCGGGATCGATTTACGAGCAGTACTTC. Using reference TRBV7-2 and TRBJ2-7 for the parts outside the CDR3, the full variable domain is GAGVSQSPSNKVTEKGKDVELRCDPISGHTALYWYRQSLGQGLEFLIYFQGNSAPDKSGLPSDRFSAERTGGSVSTLTIQRTQQEDSAVYLCASSLIQAGSIYEQYFGPGTRLTVT.

The CDR3 DNA sequence: TGTGCCAGCAGGAGGCAGGGGGCAGATACGCAGTATTTT. This sequence encodes CASRRQGADTQYF. The chain uses TRBV5-6 and TRBJ2-3; 7 nucleotides line up with TRBD1. From germline, CDR1 is SGHDT and CDR2 YYEEEE. V lost 5 bases to trimming and J lost 4 bases; unmatched junction nucleotides: 4. There are 13 residues in the CDR3.

V usage is TRBV11-2 and J usage is TRBJ1-1; 7 nucleotides line up with TRBD1. Germline V gene sequence: CDR1 SGHAT, CDR2 FQNNGV. The CDR3 covers 15 residues. The V gene end was trimmed by 6 bases and the J gene end by 4 bases; junction bases not matched to a gene: 11. CDR3 sequence (DNA): TGTGCCAGCAGGCTTGTTCAGGGGGGAGGCACTGAAGCTTTCTTT. Its protein product is CASRLVQGGGTEAFF.

The gene calls are TRBV4-3 and TRBJ1-6; D call uncertain. The V gene lost 1 base and the J gene lost 0 bases, with 7 bases spanning the gap. This CDR3 is built from 16 residues. CDR1 and CDR2 (germline): LGHNA, YSLEER. CDR3 bases: TGCGCCAGCAGCCAAGTAGTGAGCTCCTATAATTCACCCCTCCACTTT. Translated, it gives CASSQVVSSYNSPLHF.

V is TRBV7-2 and J is TRBJ1-4; 8 bases are a match to TRBD1. The CDR3 runs to 15 residues. Germline loops: CDR1 SGHTA, CDR2 FQGNSA. Germline trimming cut 5 bases from V and 4 bases from J; bases unmatched to any gene: 6. CDR3 region: CASSLRQGNNEKLFF. CDR3 coding DNA: TGTGCCAGCAGCCTGCGACAGGGGAATAATGAAAAACTGTTTTTT.